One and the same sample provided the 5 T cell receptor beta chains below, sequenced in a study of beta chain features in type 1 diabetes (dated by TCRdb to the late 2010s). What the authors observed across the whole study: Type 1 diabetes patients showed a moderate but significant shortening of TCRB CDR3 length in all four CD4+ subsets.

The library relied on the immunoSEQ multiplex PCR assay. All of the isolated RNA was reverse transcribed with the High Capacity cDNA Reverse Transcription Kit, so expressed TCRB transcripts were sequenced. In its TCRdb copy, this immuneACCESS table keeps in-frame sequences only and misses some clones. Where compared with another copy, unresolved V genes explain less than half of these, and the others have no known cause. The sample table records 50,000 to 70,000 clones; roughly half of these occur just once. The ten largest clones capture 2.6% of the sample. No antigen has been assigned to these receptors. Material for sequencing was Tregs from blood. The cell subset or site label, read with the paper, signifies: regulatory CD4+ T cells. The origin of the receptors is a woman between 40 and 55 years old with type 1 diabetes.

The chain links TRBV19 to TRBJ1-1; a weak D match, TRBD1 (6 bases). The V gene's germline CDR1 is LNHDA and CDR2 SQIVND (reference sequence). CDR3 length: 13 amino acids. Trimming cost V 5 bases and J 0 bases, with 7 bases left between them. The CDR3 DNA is TGTGCCAGTAGTGGGACACTGAACACTGAAGCTTTCTTT. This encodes CASSGTLNTEAFF.

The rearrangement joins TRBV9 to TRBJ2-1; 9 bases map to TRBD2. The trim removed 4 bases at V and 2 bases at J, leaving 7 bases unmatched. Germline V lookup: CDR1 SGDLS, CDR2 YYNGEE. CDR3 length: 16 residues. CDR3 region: CASSIGSGGPYNEQFF. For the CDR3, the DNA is TGTGCCAGCAGCATAGGGAGCGGGGGGCCCTACAATGAGCAGTTCTTC.

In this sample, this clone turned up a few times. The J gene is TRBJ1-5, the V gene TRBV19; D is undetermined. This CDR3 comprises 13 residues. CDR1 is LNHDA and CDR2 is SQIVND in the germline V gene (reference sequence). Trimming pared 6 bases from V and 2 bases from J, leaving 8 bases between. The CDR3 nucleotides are TGTGCCAGTAGCGCCGGGGGCAATCAGCCCCAGCATTTT. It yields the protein CASSAGGNQPQHF. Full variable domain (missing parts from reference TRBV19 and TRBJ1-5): DGGITQSPKYLFRKEGQNVTLSCEQNLNHDAMYWYRQDPGQGLRLIYYSQIVNDFQKGDIAEGYSVSREKKESFPLTVTSAQKNPTAFYLCASSAGGNQPQHFGDGTRLSIL.

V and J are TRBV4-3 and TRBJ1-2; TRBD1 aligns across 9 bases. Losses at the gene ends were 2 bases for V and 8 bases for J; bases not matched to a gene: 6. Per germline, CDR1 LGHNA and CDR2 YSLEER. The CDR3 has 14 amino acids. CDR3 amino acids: CASSQSNRGLGYTF. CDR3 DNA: TGCGCCAGCAGCCAATCCAACAGGGGGCTCGGCTACACCTTC.

CDR3 region: CASSRADTQYF. CDR3 in DNA: TGTGCCAGCTCCCGGGCAGATACGCAGTATTTT. The chain uses TRBV18 and TRBJ2-3, with D unresolved. The CDR3 covers 11 residues. Trimming took off 6 bases at V and 4 bases at J, with 5 bases between the two ends. The V gene's germline CDR1 is KGHSH and CDR2 LQKENI.